What follows are 10 T cell receptor beta chains derived from one specimen sequenced in a study of cytomegalovirus exposure and HLA in healthy donors. Clones were sequenced by immunoSEQ multiplex PCR, and TCRdb holds only the in-frame ones, with some missing. Seen here are 55,000 to 80,000 clones, 95% observed once, and the top ten hold about 6.5%. The source material was PBMCs. The origin of the receptors is a woman between 18 and 29 years old in good health and CMV-seropositive.

V usage is TRBV18 and J usage is TRBJ2-7; tentative D call: TRBD1 (5 bases). V was clipped by 4 bases and J by 0 bases, with 10 bases between them. Germline V gene sequence: CDR1 KGHSH, CDR2 LQKENI. This CDR3 is 14 amino acids long. CDR3 residues: CASSQDRNSYEQYF. DNA for the CDR3: TGTGCCAGCTCACAAGACAGAAACTCCTACGAGCAGTACTTC.

V gene TRBV28 combines with J gene TRBJ1-2; a possible D gene is TRBD1 (6 bases). Trimming stripped 6 bases from V and 4 bases from J, with 21 bases between. This CDR3 spans 16 amino acids. Germline lookup yields CDR1 MDHEN and CDR2 SYDVKM. CDR3: CASRDSFPLDSYGYTF. The CDR3 bases are TGTGCCAGCAGAGATTCATTCCCTCTGGACAGCTATGGCTACACCTTC.

The chain recombines TRBV5-6 with TRBJ2-3; TRBD2 matches 9 bases. The trim removed 4 bases at V and 9 bases at J, leaving 12 bases unmatched. CDR1 is SGHDT, CDR2 YYEEEE, per germline. The CDR3 has 15 residues. The CDR3 DNA is TGTGCCAGCAGCGTTGGACTAGCGTCGAAGGTCACGCAGTATTTT. This gives the protein CASSVGLASKVTQYF.

The chain carries TRBV19 and TRBJ1-1, with D unresolved. Germline V gene sequence: CDR1 LNHDA, CDR2 SQIVND (reference sequence). The CDR3 runs 15 residues. Trimming cost V 3 bases and J 5 bases, with 16 bases left between them. The CDR3, as DNA: TGTGCCAGTAGTATCGTTTGGGAACTAGGGACTGAAGCTTTCTTT. It translates to CASSIVWELGTEAFF. The entire variable domain, with the rest obtained from reference TRBV19 and TRBJ1-1, is as follows: DGGITQSPKYLFRKEGQNVTLSCEQNLNHDAMYWYRQDPGQGLRLIYYSQIVNDFQKGDIAEGYSVSREKKESFPLTVTSAQKNPTAFYLCASSIVWELGTEAFFGQGTRLTVV.

The table lists this clone with a count of one. V gene TRBV4-1 combines with J gene TRBJ1-2, with D maybe TRBD1 (5 bases). V lost 0 bases, J lost 3 bases, and 11 bases lay in between. Germline values: CDR1 MGHRA, CDR2 YSYEKL. The CDR3 is 15 amino acids. This CDR3 reads CASSQDGGGYYGYTF. The CDR3 DNA reads TGCGCCAGCAGCCAAGACGGGGGAGGGTACTATGGCTACACCTTC.

This sequence joins TRBV6-5 and TRBJ1-6; D ambiguous. The CDR3 is 16 amino acids. Trimming stripped 0 bases from V and 6 bases from J, with 12 bases between. CDR1 and CDR2 from the germline V gene are MNHEY and SVGAGI. In nucleotides, the CDR3 is TGTGCCAGCAGTTACTCGAGGCAGGAGGGTAATTCACCCCTCCACTTT. This sequence encodes CASSYSRQEGNSPLHF.

The chain recombines TRBV27 with TRBJ1-5, with 8 bases identical to TRBD1. V was pared by 4 bases and J by 4 bases, with 6 bases of the junction left unmatched. CDR1 MNHEY and CDR2 SMNVEV come from the germline V gene (reference sequence). CDR3 length equals 15 residues. CDR3 sequence: CASSSGQGWNQPQHF. In DNA, the CDR3 is TGTGCCAGCAGTTCAGGACAGGGTTGGAATCAGCCCCAGCATTTT.

This chain joins TRBV4-2 and TRBJ1-2; TRBD1 aligns across 7 bases. This CDR3 has 13 amino acids. V was pared by 0 bases and J by 8 bases, with 3 bases of the junction left unmatched. The germline CDR1 and CDR2 sequences are LGHNA and YNFKEQ. The CDR3 reads CASSQEGGWGYTF. CDR3 nucleotide sequence: TGTGCCAGCAGCCAAGAAGGGGGCTGGGGCTACACCTTC.

V and J are TRBV11-1 and TRBJ2-7, with TRBD1 as a possible D gene (6 bases). V shed 3 bases and J shed 3 bases, with 9 bases lying between them. CDR3 length: 13 residues. Germline CDR1 is SGHAT and CDR2 is FQDESV (reference sequence). CDR3 region: CASSLDSGYEQYF. CDR3 nucleotides: TGTGCCAGCAGCTTGGACAGTGGCTACGAGCAGTACTTC.

This chain connects TRBV19 to TRBJ2-2, with 10 bases aligning to TRBD1. CDR1 and CDR2 (germline): LNHDA, SQIVND (reference sequence). J was trimmed by 4 bases and V by 7 bases; bases with no gene match: 3. The CDR3 is 14 residues long. CDR3 DNA sequence: TGTGCCAGTATAGGGACAGGGGCCACCGGGGAGCTGTTTTTT. Protein product: CASIGTGATGELFF.